The 13 T cell receptor beta chains in this list originate from one sample, sequenced in a study of human T cells and chemical hapten exposure (dated by TCRdb to the early 2020s). The library was generated by RACE. The instrument was a NextSeq 500. TCRdb reanalyzed the raw reads on its own, using fastp at Q25 for trimming and MiXCR for clone calling, and kept in-frame beta chains. Rows with a matching CDR3 protein are joined into one entry that keeps the most common DNA and genes. The sample profile shows 150,000 to 200,000 distinct CDR3 sequences; more than 25% of them were found once. The ten largest clones capture roughly 3% of the sample. The time point label, as the study defines it: pre-sensitization, week 0. The treatment or condition label of this sample denotes: therapeutic diphenylcyclopropenone sensitization with weekly scalp DPC. This specimen consisted of whole blood, obtained in connection with sensitization to the hapten diphenylcyclopropenone (DPC). The receptors stem from a young woman with alopecia areata. Some clones in this sample may be carry-over from other donors' samples.

This clonotype was detected a few times. The V call is TRBV28, the J call TRBJ2-3; D gene uncertain. Looked up from germline, CDR1 is MDHEN and CDR2 is SYDVKM. The CDR3 length is 16 residues. The V end lost 5 bases, the J end lost 2 bases, and 17 bases lay between the germline ends. The CDR3 sequence is CASSTWVVGVTDTQYF. CDR3 DNA: TGTGCCAGCAGTACGTGGGTAGTGGGTGTCACAGATACGCAGTATTTT.

In nucleotides, the CDR3 is TGTGCCAGCAGGGCCGGGCTGCCATACAATGAGCAGTTCTTC. Its protein is CASRAGLPYNEQFF. This chain joins TRBV6-5 and TRBJ2-1; D is unresolved. V was trimmed by 6 bases and J by 4 bases, leaving 13 bases between them. This CDR3 is built from 14 residues. Germline loops: CDR1 MNHEY, CDR2 SVGAGI.

The CDR3 loop is CASIGGSNTQYF. The CDR3 DNA reads TGTGCCAGCATCGGGGGCTCGAATACGCAGTATTTT. The chain carries TRBV28 and TRBJ2-3, with D perhaps being TRBD1 or TRBD2 (6 bases each). The CDR3 is 12 residues long. CDR1 is MDHEN, CDR2 SYDVKM, per germline. Trimming pared 7 bases from V and 7 bases from J, leaving 12 bases between.

The CDR3, as DNA: TGTGCCAGCAGTTTACCCGACAGGGAAGGTTGGGGCTACACCTTC. This gives the protein CASSLPDREGWGYTF. The V gene is TRBV28, the J gene TRBJ1-2; 7 nucleotides align to TRBD1. V shed 2 bases, J shed 8 bases, and the junction held 11 bases outside the gene matches. The CDR3 consists of 15 residues. Germline CDR1 MDHEN, CDR2 SYDVKM.

The rearrangement uses TRBV24-1 and TRBJ2-1; D not resolved. V shed 9 bases and J shed 3 bases, with 8 bases lying between them. Germline CDR1 is KGHDR and CDR2 is SFDVKD. This CDR3 has 12 amino acids. The CDR3 nucleotides are TGTGCCACCGGACGGAGCTACAATGAGCAGTTCTTC. Protein: CATGRSYNEQFF.

This clonotype was seen a few times. The J gene is TRBJ2-4, the V gene TRBV4-2; D gene uncertain. Trimming left V 0 bases short and J 4 bases short, with 10 bases between. Germline assignment: CDR1 LGHNA and CDR2 YNFKEQ. The CDR3 has 15 amino acids. The CDR3 sequence is CASSQDDRVKNIQYF. The CDR3 DNA reads TGTGCCAGCAGCCAAGATGACCGAGTTAAAAACATTCAGTACTTC.

This chain connects TRBV28 to TRBJ1-5; TRBD1 is a possible D gene (5 bases). V lost 3 bases and J lost 8, with 17 bases in between. Germline-derived CDR1 and CDR2 are MDHEN and SYDVKM. This CDR3 has 15 residues. CDR3 in amino acids: CASSFGRAGGEPQHF. CDR3 bases: TGTGCCAGCAGTTTTGGGCGGGCTGGAGGGGAGCCCCAGCATTTT.

This chain uses TRBV9 with TRBJ1-2, with D perhaps matching TRBD1 (5 bases). Trimming removed 3 bases from V and 0 bases from J, with 12 bases in between. Germline V gene data show CDR1 as SGDLS and CDR2 as YYNGEE. The CDR3 consists of 15 residues. The CDR3 is CASSGSGTANYGYTF. In DNA, the CDR3 is TGTGCCAGCAGCGGGTCTGGGACGGCTAACTATGGCTACACCTTC.

V is TRBV6-2 or TRBV6-3 and J is TRBJ1-5; D not certain. The length of the CDR3 is 15 residues. Trimming pared 7 bases from V and 0 bases from J, leaving 13 bases between. Germline CDR1 MNHEY, CDR2 SVGEGT. The CDR3 here is CASTPADYSNQPQHF. The CDR3 coding sequence is TGTGCCAGCACCCCGGCAGACTATAGCAATCAGCCCCAGCATTTT.

V and J are TRBV2 and TRBJ2-1, with D hard to call. V was clipped by 2 bases and J by 7 bases, with 6 bases between them. Per germline, CDR1 SNHLY and CDR2 FYNNEI. The CDR3 spans 12 residues. CDR3 amino acids: CASSEFRNEQFF. CDR3 DNA: TGTGCCAGCAGTGAATTCAGGAATGAGCAGTTCTTC.

This clonotype was observed a handful of times. The rearrangement uses TRBV27 and TRBJ2-1; a possible D gene is TRBD1 (5 bases). This CDR3 spans 15 amino acids. Germline-derived CDR1 and CDR2 are MNHEY and SMNVEV (reference sequence). The germline V and J ends were trimmed by 3 bases and 0 bases, with 9 bases remaining between them. The chain's CDR3 is CASSFVDSSYNEQFF. DNA of the CDR3: TGTGCCAGCAGTTTCGTCGACAGCTCCTACAATGAGCAGTTCTTC.

The chain combines TRBV7-9 with TRBJ2-7; TRBD2 agrees at 12 bases. The J segment lost 2 bases and the V segment lost 5 bases, leaving 4 bases of the junction unmatched. CDR3 length: 15 residues. From germline, CDR1 is SEHNR and CDR2 FQNEAQ (reference sequence). The CDR3 DNA is TGTGCCAGCAGCCCACGGACTAGCGGGGCCTACGAGCAGTACTTC. Translated: CASSPRTSGAYEQYF.

The chain couples TRBV11-2 to TRBJ2-7, with D tentatively TRBD2 (7 bases). The CDR3 has 15 amino acids. V lost 1 base and J lost 2, with 12 bases in between. CDR1 SGHAT and CDR2 FQNNGV come from the germline V gene. The CDR3 loop reads CASSLGGGLTYEQYF. The CDR3, as DNA: TGTGCCAGCAGCTTAGGCGGGGGCCTAACCTACGAGCAGTACTTC.